These 19 T cell receptor beta chains were all obtained from the same sample, sequenced in a study of blood T cell repertoires in COVID-19 (dated by TCRdb to 2020 to 2022). Library preparation used the immunoSEQ multiplex PCR assay. In TCRdb, the immuneACCESS table is reduced to in-frame sequences with V and J assigned. These tables do not hold every clone; where another copy was compared, an unresolved V gene accounts for under half, and the others remain unexplained. This sample has under 250,000 clones in its table, and around 80% of those were observed once. Jointly, the top ten make up roughly 13% of the sample. Sequenced: peripheral blood. Receptors originate from a human donor in a cohort sampled during active COVID-19.

This sequence joins TRBV9 and TRBJ2-3; D may be TRBD1 (5 bases). The CDR3 is 16 residues long. CDR1 is SGDLS and CDR2 is YYNGEE in the germline V gene. Trimming removed 3 bases at V and 1 base at J, with 15 bases between. The CDR3 here is CASSEGRGFGTDTQYF. CDR3 sequence (DNA): TGTGCCAGCAGCGAGGGGCGAGGTTTTGGCACAGATACGCAGTATTTT.

This clone was counted a few times. The chain carries TRBV28 and TRBJ2-2; the match to TRBD2 covers 9 bases. The CDR3 runs to 17 residues. CDR1 and CDR2 from the germline V gene are MDHEN and SYDVKM. J gave up 2 bases and V 3 bases, and 7 bases lay outside the gene matches. CDR3 protein: CASSLVRLAVNTGELFF. The CDR3 DNA follows: TGTGCCAGCAGTTTGGTGAGACTAGCGGTAAACACCGGGGAGCTGTTTTTT.

This chain links TRBV7-9 with TRBJ2-5; 7 nucleotides agree with TRBD2. After removal of 1 base from V and 5 bases from J, the junction contained 10 bases not matched to a gene. Germline CDR1 SEHNR, CDR2 FQNEAQ (reference sequence). This CDR3 region has 16 residues. This CDR3 is CASSLGGAGAFETQYF. The CDR3 DNA follows: TGTGCCAGCAGCTTAGGTGGTGCGGGAGCTTTCGAGACCCAGTACTTC.

The CDR3 coding sequence is TGTGCCTGGAATCCGGGGCTGGGGACAGGGGATCGCACTGAAGCTTTCTTT. Translating it yields CAWNPGLGTGDRTEAFF. This chain links TRBV30 with TRBJ1-1; 10 bases agree with TRBD1. The CDR3 runs to 17 residues. V was pared by 4 bases and J by 4 bases, with 15 bases of the junction left unmatched. Germline assignment: CDR1 GTSNPN and CDR2 SVGIG (reference sequence).

The chain joins TRBV5-1 to TRBJ1-5; 8 bases map to TRBD1. The ends lost 4 bases at V and 5 bases at J; junction bases unmatched: 2. The CDR3 runs to 13 residues. The germline V gene has CDR1 SGHRS and CDR2 YFSETQ. The CDR3 DNA is TGCGCCAGCAGCCCGGACAGGGATCAGCCCCAGCATTTT. Amino acids: CASSPDRDQPQHF.

V is TRBV6-5 and J is TRBJ1-2; 8 bases align to TRBD1. The germline gives CDR1 MNHEY, CDR2 SVGAGI. The CDR3 runs to 15 residues. Trimming at V came to 2 bases and at J to 3 bases, leaving 5 bases not matched to a gene. The CDR3 protein is CASSYLDRDYYGYTF. CDR3 DNA sequence: TGTGCCAGCAGTTACCTGGACAGGGATTACTATGGCTACACCTTC.

This chain connects TRBV21-1 to TRBJ1-1. TRBV21-1 is a recognized pseudogene. The CDR3 totals 14 residues. The CDR3 DNA sequence: TGTGCCAGCACCTGGAGGGACCGTCGGACTGAAGCTTTCTTT. This encodes CASTWRDRRTEAFF.

For this clone: A junction boundary mismatches the germline segment, possibly from a read error. V is TRBV4-2 and J is TRBJ2-2; 7 bases match TRBD2. Per germline, CDR1 LGHNA and CDR2 YNFKEQ. This CDR3 is built from 18 residues. The CDR3 loop reads CASNQEFYRWGGTGELFF. The CDR3, as DNA: TGTGCCAGCAACCAAGAATTTTACAGGTGGGGAGGGACCGGGGAGCTGTTTTTT.

The rearrangement links TRBV29-1 to TRBJ1-2, with 9 bases fitting TRBD1. The CDR3 has 13 residues. With 6 bases clipped from V and 5 bases from J, the junction kept 7 bases outside the gene matches. Germline values: CDR1 SQVTM, CDR2 ANQGSEA. CDR3: CSVPTGGRYGYTF. CDR3 DNA sequence: TGCAGCGTCCCGACAGGGGGTCGTTATGGCTACACCTTC.

V is TRBV27 and J is TRBJ1-2; 10 bases fit TRBD1. Losses at the gene ends were 0 bases for V and 1 base for J; bases not matched to a gene: 2. CDR3 size: 16 residues. Germline CDR1 MNHEY, CDR2 SMNVEV (reference sequence). CDR3 in amino acids: CASSLSGTGDNYGYTF. The CDR3 bases are TGTGCCAGCAGTTTATCCGGGACAGGGGATAACTATGGCTACACCTTC.

The chain recombines TRBV5-1 with TRBJ2-3; TRBD2 matches at 7 bases. The length of the CDR3 is 17 residues. Germline V lookup: CDR1 SGHRS, CDR2 YFSETQ. V was pared by 2 bases and J by 4 bases, with 13 bases of the junction left unmatched. CDR3 DNA: TGCGCCAGCAGCTTCTTTAAGGGAGGGCCAATCCCAGATACGCAGTATTTT. This gives the protein CASSFFKGGPIPDTQYF.

The V and J genes are TRBV18 and TRBJ1-1; TRBD1 is a possible D gene (6 bases). Germline values: CDR1 KGHSH, CDR2 LQKENI. This CDR3 spans 14 amino acids. V was shortened by 3 bases and J by 2 bases, with 10 bases between the two germline ends. CDR3 loop: CASSPDRTNTEAFF. CDR3 bases: TGTGCCAGCTCACCCGACAGGACTAACACTGAAGCTTTCTTT. Together with reference TRBV18 and TRBJ1-1, the CDR3 gives the full variable domain: NAGVMQNPRHLVRRRGQEARLRCSPMKGHSHVYWYRQLPEEGLKFMVYLQKENIIDESGMPKERFSAEFPKEGPSILRIQQVVRGDSAAYFCASSPDRTNTEAFFGQGTRLTVV.

The V call is TRBV18, the J call TRBJ1-6; D might be TRBD1 (6 bases). CDR3 size: 18 residues. Germline loops: CDR1 KGHSH, CDR2 LQKENI. Trimming left V 2 bases short and J 0 bases short, with 14 bases between. CDR3 protein: CASSPTAGQSSYNSPLHF. The CDR3 DNA is TGTGCCAGCTCACCAACCGCCGGACAGAGCTCCTATAATTCACCCCTCCACTTT.

J is TRBJ2-3 and V is TRBV28; 7 bases match TRBD1. Looked up from germline, CDR1 is MDHEN and CDR2 is SYDVKM. V trimming: 2 bases; J trimming: 5 bases; junction bases outside the gene matches: 4. The CDR3 spans 14 residues. The CDR3 loop is CASSLETGLDTQYF. The CDR3 DNA follows: TGTGCCAGCAGTTTAGAGACAGGGTTAGATACGCAGTATTTT.

V and J are TRBV28 and TRBJ1-2, with TRBD1 matching 7 bases. V lost 9 bases, J lost 8 bases, and 15 bases stayed unmatched. This CDR3 spans 14 amino acids. CDR1 and CDR2 from the germline V gene are MDHEN and SYDVKM. This CDR3 reads CASMMDRIRLGYTF. The CDR3 nucleotides read TGTGCCAGTATGATGGACAGGATTCGTTTGGGCTACACCTTC.

V usage is TRBV5-1 and J usage is TRBJ1-1; the match to TRBD1 covers 8 bases. From germline, CDR1 is SGHRS and CDR2 YFSETQ. The V gene end was trimmed by 0 bases and the J gene end by 10 bases; junction bases not matched to a gene: 8. The CDR3 consists of 14 residues. CDR3 sequence (DNA): TGCGCCAGCAGCTTGGCGGGACAGGACAACGGAGCTTTCTTT. This translates into CASSLAGQDNGAFF.

CDR3 residues: CASSIGLTPSTDTQYF. Here the CDR3 DNA reads TGCGCCAGCAGTATAGGACTTACCCCTAGCACAGATACGCAGTATTTT. The V call is TRBV10-2, the J call TRBJ2-3; possible D gene TRBD2, 5 bases. Germline V gene data show CDR1 as WSHSY and CDR2 as SAAADI. The CDR3 is made up of 16 amino acids. The germline V and J ends were trimmed by 5 bases and 0 bases, with 15 bases remaining between them.

The genes are TRBV23-1 and TRBJ2-7; D not certain. TRBV23-1 is an ORF, and what it does is uncertain. With 4 bases removed from V and 4 bases from J, the gap between germline ends came to 14 bases. The CDR3 is made up of 14 amino acids. The CDR3 DNA sequence: TGCGCCAGCAGTCCCCGCCTCCAAGCGTACGAGCAGTACTTC. It is translated as CASSPRLQAYEQYF.

The chain is built from TRBV6-6 and TRBJ2-3, with D unclear. Germline CDR1 MNHNY, CDR2 SVGAGI (reference sequence). CDR3 size: 13 residues. Trimming left V 10 bases short and J 2 bases short, with 13 bases between. The CDR3 region has the DNA TGTGCCACCCAGAGGCCTAACACAGATACGCAGTATTTT. The encoded protein is CATQRPNTDTQYF.